Each of the 2 T cell receptor beta chains below was sequenced from the same sample in a study of T cells after yellow fever vaccination (dated by TCRdb to the late 2010s). This specimen's treatment or condition label, per the study, means: live attenuated yellow fever vaccine strain. The method was 5' RACE. Sequencing relied on an Illumina HiSeq 2500. TCRdb reanalyzed the raw reads on its own, using fastp at Q25 for trimming and MiXCR for clone calling, and kept in-frame beta chains. When rows share a CDR3 protein, they turn into one entry using the most common DNA and genes. Present in this sample are hundreds of thousands of distinct CDR3 sequences, around an eighth of which were seen just once. Together, the top ten hold 15% of the sample. This specimen consisted of PBMCs, obtained on the day of the yellow fever booster vaccination. The receptors shown here come from a man between 25 and 39 years old who received the YFV17D yellow fever vaccine.

The rearrangement links TRBV4-3 to TRBJ2-5; D is ambiguous. V dropped 0 bases and J dropped 0 bases, with 11 bases sitting between them. CDR1 LGHNA and CDR2 YSLEER come from the germline V gene. The CDR3 length is 16 residues. CDR3 nucleotides: TGCGCCAGCAGCCAAGATTCAGGCGGAAACCAAGAGACCCAGTACTTC. It encodes CASSQDSGGNQETQYF.

This clonotype was counted between two and nine times. The chain links TRBV5-5 to TRBJ2-1; TRBD2 matches at 7 bases. This CDR3 has 15 amino acids. Germline lookup yields CDR1 SGHKS and CDR2 YYEKEE (reference sequence). V shed 3 bases and J 0 bases; nucleotides not matched to a gene: 3. The DNA of the CDR3 is TGTGCCAGCAGCTGGGGGGGGGGCTCCTACAATGAGCAGTTCTTC. Translated: CASSWGGGSYNEQFF. The full variable domain, rest sourced from reference TRBV5-5 and TRBJ2-1, is DAGVTQSPTHLIKTRGQQVTLRCSPISGHKSVSWYQQVLGQGPQFIFQYYEKEERGRGNFPDRFSARQFPNYSSELNVNALLLGDSALYLCASSWGGGSYNEQFFGPGTRLTVL.